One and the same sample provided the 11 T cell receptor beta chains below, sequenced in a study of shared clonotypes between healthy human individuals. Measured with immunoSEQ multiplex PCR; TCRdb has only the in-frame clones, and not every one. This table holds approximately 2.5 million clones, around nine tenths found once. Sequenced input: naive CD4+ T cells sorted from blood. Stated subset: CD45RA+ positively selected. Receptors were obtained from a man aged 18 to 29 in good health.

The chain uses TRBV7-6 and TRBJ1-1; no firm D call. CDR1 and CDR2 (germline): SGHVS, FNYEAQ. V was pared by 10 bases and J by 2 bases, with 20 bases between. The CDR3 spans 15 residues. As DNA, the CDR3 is TGTGCCAAGCCGCGCGGCGAGCTGAAAAACACTGAAGCTTTCTTT. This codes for CAKPRGELKNTEAFF.

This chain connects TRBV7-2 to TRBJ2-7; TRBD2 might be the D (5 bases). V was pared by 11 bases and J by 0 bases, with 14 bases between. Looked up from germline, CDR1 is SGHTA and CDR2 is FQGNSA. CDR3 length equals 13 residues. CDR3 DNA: TGTGCCGGTTCTGCGGGCTACTCCTACGAGCAGTACTTC. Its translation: CAGSAGYSYEQYF.

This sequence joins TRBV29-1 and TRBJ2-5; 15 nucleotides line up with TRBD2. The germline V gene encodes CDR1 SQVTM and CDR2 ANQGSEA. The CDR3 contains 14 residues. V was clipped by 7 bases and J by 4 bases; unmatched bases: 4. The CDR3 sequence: CSARTSGRGETQYF. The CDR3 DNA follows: TGCAGCGCTCGGACTAGCGGGAGGGGAGAGACCCAGTACTTC.

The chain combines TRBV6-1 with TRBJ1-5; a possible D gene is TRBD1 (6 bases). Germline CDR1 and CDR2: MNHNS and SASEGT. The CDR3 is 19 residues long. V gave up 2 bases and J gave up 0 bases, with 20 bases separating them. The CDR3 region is CASSERTGRLRYSNQPQHF. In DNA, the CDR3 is TGTGCCAGCAGTGAAAGAACAGGGCGACTCCGATATAGCAATCAGCCCCAGCATTTT.

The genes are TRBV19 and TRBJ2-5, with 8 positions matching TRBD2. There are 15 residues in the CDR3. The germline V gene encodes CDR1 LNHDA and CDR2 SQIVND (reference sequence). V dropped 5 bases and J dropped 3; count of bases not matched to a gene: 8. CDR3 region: CASSSLALAEETQYF. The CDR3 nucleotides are TGTGCCAGTAGTTCGCTAGCACTAGCGGAAGAGACCCAGTACTTC.

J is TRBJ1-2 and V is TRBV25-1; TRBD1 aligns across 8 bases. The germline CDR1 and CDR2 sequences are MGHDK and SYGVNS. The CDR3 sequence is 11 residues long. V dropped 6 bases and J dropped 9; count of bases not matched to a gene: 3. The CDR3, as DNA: TGTGCCAGCAGGGGACAGGACAGCTACACCTTC. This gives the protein CASRGQDSYTF.

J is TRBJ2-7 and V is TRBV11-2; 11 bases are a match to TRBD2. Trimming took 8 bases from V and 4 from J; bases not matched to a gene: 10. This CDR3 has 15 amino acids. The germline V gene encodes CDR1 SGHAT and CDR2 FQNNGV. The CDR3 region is CASGLIAGGRYEQYF. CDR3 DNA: TGTGCCAGCGGACTTATAGCGGGAGGGAGGTACGAGCAGTACTTC.

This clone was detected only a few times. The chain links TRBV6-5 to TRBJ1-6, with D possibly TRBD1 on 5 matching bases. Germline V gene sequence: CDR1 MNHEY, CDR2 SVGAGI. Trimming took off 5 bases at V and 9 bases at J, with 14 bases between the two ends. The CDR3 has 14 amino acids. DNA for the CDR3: TGTGCCAGCAGTCCCCCAGGGAATCCTTCACCCCTCCACTTT. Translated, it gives CASSPPGNPSPLHF.

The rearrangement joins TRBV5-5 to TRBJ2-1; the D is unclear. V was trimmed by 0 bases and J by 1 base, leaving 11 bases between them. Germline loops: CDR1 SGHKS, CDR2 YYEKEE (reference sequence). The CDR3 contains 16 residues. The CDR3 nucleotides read TGTGCCAGCAGCTTGGCGGTGGGTAGGTCCTACAATGAGCAGTTCTTC. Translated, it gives CASSLAVGRSYNEQFF.

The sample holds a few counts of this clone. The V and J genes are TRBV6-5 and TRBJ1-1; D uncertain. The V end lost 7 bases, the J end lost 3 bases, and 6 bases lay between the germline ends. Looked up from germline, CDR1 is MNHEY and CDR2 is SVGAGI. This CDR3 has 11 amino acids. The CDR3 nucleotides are TGTGCCAGCACCCGGTACACTGAAGCTTTCTTT. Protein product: CASTRYTEAFF.

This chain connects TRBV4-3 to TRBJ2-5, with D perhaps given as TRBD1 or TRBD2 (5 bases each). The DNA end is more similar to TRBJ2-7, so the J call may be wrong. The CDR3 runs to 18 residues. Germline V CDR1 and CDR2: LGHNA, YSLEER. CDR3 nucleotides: TGCGCCAGCAGCCAAGAAGTGACAGCATTGCTAGCCTCCTACGAGCAGTACTTC. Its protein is CASSQEVTALLASYEQYF.